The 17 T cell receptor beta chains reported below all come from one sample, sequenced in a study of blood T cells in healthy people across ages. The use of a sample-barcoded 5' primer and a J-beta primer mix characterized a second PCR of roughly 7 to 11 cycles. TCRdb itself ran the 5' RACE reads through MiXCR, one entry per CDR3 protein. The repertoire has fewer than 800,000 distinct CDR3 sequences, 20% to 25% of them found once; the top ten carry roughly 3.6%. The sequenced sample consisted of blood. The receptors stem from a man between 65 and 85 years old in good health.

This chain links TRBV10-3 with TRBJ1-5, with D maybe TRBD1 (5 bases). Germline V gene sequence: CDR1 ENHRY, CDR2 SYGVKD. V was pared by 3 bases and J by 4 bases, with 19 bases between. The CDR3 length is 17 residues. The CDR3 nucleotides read TGTGCCATCAGTGATCAGGCAGGGAACGCTCCGAATCAGCCCCAGCATTTT. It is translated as CAISDQAGNAPNQPQHF.

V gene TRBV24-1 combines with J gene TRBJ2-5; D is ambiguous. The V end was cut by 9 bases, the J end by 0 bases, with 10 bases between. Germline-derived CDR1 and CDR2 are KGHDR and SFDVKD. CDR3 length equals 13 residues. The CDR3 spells CATASRDQETQYF. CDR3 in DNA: TGTGCCACCGCCTCTCGGGACCAAGAGACCCAGTACTTC.

The CDR3 nucleotides read TGTGCCAGCAGTGAATTTATGCAGACAGGGGGGAAAAACATTCAGTACTTC. This encodes CASSEFMQTGGKNIQYF. The chain couples TRBV25-1 to TRBJ2-4; 9 bases match TRBD1. The CDR3 consists of 17 residues. Trimming took 1 base from V and 4 from J; bases not matched to a gene: 8. Germline lookup yields CDR1 MGHDK and CDR2 SYGVNS. Full variable domain (missing parts from reference TRBV25-1 and TRBJ2-4): EADIYQTPRYLVIGTGKKITLECSQTMGHDKMYWYQQDPGMELHLIHYSYGVNSTEKGDLSSESTVSRIRTEHFPLTLESARPSHTSQYLCASSEFMQTGGKNIQYFGAGTRLSVL.

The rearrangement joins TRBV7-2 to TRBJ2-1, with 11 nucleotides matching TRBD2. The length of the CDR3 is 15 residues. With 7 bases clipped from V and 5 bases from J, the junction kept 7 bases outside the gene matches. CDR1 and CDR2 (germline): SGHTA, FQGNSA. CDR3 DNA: TGTGCCAGCACAACTAGCGGGAGTAACCACAATGAGCAGTTCTTC. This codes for CASTTSGSNHNEQFF.

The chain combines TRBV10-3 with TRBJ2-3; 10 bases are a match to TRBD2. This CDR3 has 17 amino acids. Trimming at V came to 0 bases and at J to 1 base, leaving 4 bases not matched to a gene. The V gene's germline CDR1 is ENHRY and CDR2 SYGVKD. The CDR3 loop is CAISESRGTSGTDTQYF. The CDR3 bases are TGTGCCATCAGTGAGTCTAGGGGGACTAGCGGCACAGATACGCAGTATTTT.

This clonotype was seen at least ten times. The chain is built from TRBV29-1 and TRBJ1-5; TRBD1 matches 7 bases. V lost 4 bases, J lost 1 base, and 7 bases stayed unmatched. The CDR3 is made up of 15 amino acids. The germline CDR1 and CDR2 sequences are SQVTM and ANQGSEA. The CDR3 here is CSVVVSGQSNQPQHF. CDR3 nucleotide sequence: TGCAGCGTTGTAGTGTCGGGACAGAGCAATCAGCCCCAGCATTTT.

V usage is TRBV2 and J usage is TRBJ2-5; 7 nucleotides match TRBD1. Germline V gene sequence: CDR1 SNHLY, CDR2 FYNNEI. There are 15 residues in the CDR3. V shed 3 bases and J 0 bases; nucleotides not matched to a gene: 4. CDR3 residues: CASSDPGQNQETQYF. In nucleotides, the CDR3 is TGTGCCAGCAGTGATCCGGGACAGAACCAAGAGACCCAGTACTTC. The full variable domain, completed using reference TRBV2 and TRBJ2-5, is EPEVTQTPSHQVTQMGQEVILRCVPISNHLYFYWYRQILGQKVEFLVSFYNNEISEKSEIFDDQFSVERPDGSNFTLKIRSTKLEDSAMYFCASSDPGQNQETQYFGPGTRLLVL.

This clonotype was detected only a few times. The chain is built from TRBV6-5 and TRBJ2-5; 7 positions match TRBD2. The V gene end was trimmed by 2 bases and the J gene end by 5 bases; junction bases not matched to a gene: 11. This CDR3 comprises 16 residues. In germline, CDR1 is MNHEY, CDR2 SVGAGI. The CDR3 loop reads CASSYDWGGSRETQYF. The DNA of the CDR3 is TGTGCCAGCAGTTACGATTGGGGAGGGTCAAGGGAGACCCAGTACTTC.

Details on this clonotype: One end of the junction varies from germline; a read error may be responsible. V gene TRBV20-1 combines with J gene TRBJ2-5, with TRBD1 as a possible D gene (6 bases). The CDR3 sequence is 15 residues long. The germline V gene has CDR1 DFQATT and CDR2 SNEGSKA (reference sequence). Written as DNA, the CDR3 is TGCAGTGCTATCGTTGGGACACAGTACCAAGAGGCCCAGTACTTC. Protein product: CSAIVGTQYQEAQYF.

The CDR3 loop is CASSYEQGTDTQYF. As DNA, the CDR3 is TGTGCCAGCAGCTACGAACAGGGAACAGATACGCAGTATTTT. This chain links TRBV2 with TRBJ2-3; a weak D match, TRBD1 (6 bases). Germline values: CDR1 SNHLY, CDR2 FYNNEI. The length of the CDR3 is 14 residues. Trimming shortened V by 6 bases and J by 3 bases, and 13 bases separated the two germline ends.

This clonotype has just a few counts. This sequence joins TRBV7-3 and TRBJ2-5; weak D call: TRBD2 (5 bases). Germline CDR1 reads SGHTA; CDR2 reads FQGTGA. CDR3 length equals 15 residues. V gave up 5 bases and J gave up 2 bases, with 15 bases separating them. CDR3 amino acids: CASSPGITAQETQYF. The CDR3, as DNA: TGTGCCAGCAGCCCGGGGATAACAGCGCAAGAGACCCAGTACTTC.

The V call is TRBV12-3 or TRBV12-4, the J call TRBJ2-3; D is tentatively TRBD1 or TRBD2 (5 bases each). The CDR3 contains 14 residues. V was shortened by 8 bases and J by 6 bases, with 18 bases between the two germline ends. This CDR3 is CASSAGRARDTQYF. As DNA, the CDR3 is TGTGCCAGCTCGGCGGGCAGGGCAAGGGATACGCAGTATTTT.

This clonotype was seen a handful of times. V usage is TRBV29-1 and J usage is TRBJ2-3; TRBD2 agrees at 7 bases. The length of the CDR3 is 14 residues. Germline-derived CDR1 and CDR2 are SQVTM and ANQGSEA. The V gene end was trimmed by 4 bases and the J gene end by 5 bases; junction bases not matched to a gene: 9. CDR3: CSVVAGVVRDTQYF. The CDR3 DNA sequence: TGCAGCGTTGTCGCGGGAGTGGTGAGAGATACGCAGTATTTT.

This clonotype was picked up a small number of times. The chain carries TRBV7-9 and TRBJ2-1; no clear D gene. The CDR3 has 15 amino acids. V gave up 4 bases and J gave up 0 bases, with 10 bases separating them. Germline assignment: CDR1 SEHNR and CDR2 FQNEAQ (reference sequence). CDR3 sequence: CASSSTLSSYNEQFF. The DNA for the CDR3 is TGTGCCAGCAGCTCGACCCTAAGCTCCTACAATGAGCAGTTCTTC.

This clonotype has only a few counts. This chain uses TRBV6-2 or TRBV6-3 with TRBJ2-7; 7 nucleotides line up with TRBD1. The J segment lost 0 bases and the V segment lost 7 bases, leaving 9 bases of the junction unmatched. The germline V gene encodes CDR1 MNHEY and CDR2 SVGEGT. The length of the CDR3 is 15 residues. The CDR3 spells CASKTQGVLSYEQYF. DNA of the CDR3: TGTGCCAGCAAGACCCAGGGGGTCCTCTCCTACGAGCAGTACTTC.

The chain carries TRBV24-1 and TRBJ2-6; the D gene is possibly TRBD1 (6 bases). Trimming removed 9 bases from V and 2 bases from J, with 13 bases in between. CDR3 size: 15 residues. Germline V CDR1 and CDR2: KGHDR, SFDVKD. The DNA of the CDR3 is TGTGCCACCGAGGTACAGGGCGCTGGGGCCAACGTCCTGACTTTC. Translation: CATEVQGAGANVLTF.

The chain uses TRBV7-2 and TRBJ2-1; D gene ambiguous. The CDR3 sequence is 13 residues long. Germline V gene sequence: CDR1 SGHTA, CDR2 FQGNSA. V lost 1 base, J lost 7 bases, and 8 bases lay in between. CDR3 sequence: CASSLVMVNEQFF. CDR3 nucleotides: TGTGCCAGCAGCTTAGTTATGGTTAATGAGCAGTTCTTC.